This T cell receptor beta chain was sequenced during a study of T cell responses to AZD1222 COVID-19 vaccine. As for this clone: Its antigen is as yet unknown. The junction differs from germline at one of its ends, possibly a read error.

TCRdb's copy holds only in-frame clones and misses some; the assay was immunoSEQ multiplex PCR. The sample lists approximately 64,000 clones; 84% were seen once. Study-wide findings and caveats: Vaccination with two AZD1222 doses was followed by a rise in Spike-specific TCR breadth and depth. Within unmutated variant regions lay the reported targets of nearly half of spike-specific TCRs. Repertoire sampling was restricted to post-peak T cell response timepoints. White British donors predominated, females outnumbered males, and clonal diversity was possibly underestimated.

This CDR3 spans 16 amino acids. Per the germline V gene, CDR1 is SGHKS and CDR2 is YYEKEE (reference sequence). The source of this sequence is an adult in good health. V and J are TRBV5-5 and TRBJ1-2; a weak D match, TRBD1 (6 bases). This specimen was peripheral blood, taken on day 0 of AZD1222 vaccination. The CDR3 reads CASTLRAAGGRGGYTF. The CDR3 DNA reads as TGTGCCAGCACCTTGAGGGCAGCTGGGGGCCGGGGAGGCTACACCTTC.